A single sample gave rise to the 11 T cell receptor beta chains below, sequenced in a study of cytomegalovirus exposure and HLA in healthy donors. Primers: 60 Vbeta forward and 13 Jbeta reverse. TCRdb's copy holds only in-frame clones and misses some; the assay was immunoSEQ multiplex PCR. The repertoire has 95,000 to 110,000 clones, approximately 79% of them found once; the top ten carry 5.8%. The sequenced material came from PBMCs. Receptor source: a man in his fifties or sixties in good health and CMV-seropositive.

This clone was observed a handful of times. The chain employs TRBV5-1 and TRBJ2-2; the match to TRBD1 covers 8 bases. V was clipped by 5 bases and J by 3 bases; unmatched bases: 6. The CDR3 extends over 15 amino acids. The V gene's germline CDR1 is SGHRS and CDR2 YFSETQ. The CDR3 loop reads CASRLTGVDTGELFF. The CDR3 DNA is TGCGCCAGCAGGCTGACAGGGGTGGACACCGGGGAGCTGTTTTTT.

The chain couples TRBV5-8 to TRBJ1-1; 10 bases agree with TRBD1. The V gene end was trimmed by 3 bases and the J gene end by 7 bases; junction bases not matched to a gene: 18. The CDR3 consists of 18 residues. Germline assignment: CDR1 SGHTS and CDR2 YDEGEE. CDR3 in amino acids: CASSSTKATGGSPGEAFF. The CDR3 DNA is TGTGCCAGCAGCTCCACCAAAGCGACAGGGGGCAGCCCAGGTGAAGCTTTCTTT.

The table lists this clone with a few counts. CDR3 nucleotides: TGTGCCAGCAGCCCGGGGGCGTCGGGGGGTTCAATGGAGACCCAGTACTTC. Protein sequence: CASSPGASGGSMETQYF. The rearrangement uses TRBV5-4 and TRBJ2-5, with TRBD2 as a possible D gene (7 bases). Germline V gene sequence: CDR1 SGHNT, CDR2 YYREEE (reference sequence). V was trimmed by 4 bases and J by 5 bases, leaving 24 bases between them. This CDR3 comprises 17 residues.

The V and J genes are TRBV6-1 and TRBJ2-5; TRBD2 agrees at 9 bases. This CDR3 has 14 amino acids. Trimming took 4 bases from V and 12 from J; bases not matched to a gene: 12. Germline V gene lookup returns CDR1 MNHNS and CDR2 SASEGT. The DNA of the CDR3 is TGTGCCAGCAGTGCCGTAGGAGCGGGGGGCCTTGAGTACTTC. It yields the protein CASSAVGAGGLEYF.

V gene TRBV19 combines with J gene TRBJ1-6, with TRBD1 matching 7 bases. This CDR3 has 16 residues. Germline V gives CDR1 LNHDA, CDR2 SQIVND (reference sequence). The V segment lost 3 bases and the J segment 8 bases; nucleotides outside the gene matches: 10. The CDR3 DNA follows: TGTGCCAGTAGTATCCGGACAGGTTTCTCTGATTCACCCCTCCACTTT. Amino acid sequence: CASSIRTGFSDSPLHF.

This sequence joins TRBV29-1 and TRBJ1-2, with D tentatively TRBD1 (6 bases). V was trimmed by 0 bases and J by 4 bases, leaving 18 bases between them. The length of the CDR3 is 16 residues. In germline, CDR1 is SQVTM, CDR2 ANQGSEA. Here the CDR3 reads CSVEDRGGQGIYGYTF. The DNA of the CDR3 is TGCAGCGTTGAAGATCGTGGAGGCCAGGGGATCTATGGCTACACCTTC.

This clone turned up a few times. V gene TRBV6-5 combines with J gene TRBJ2-7, with TRBD1 identical over 9 bases. The CDR3 runs 16 residues. In germline, CDR1 is MNHEY, CDR2 SVGAGI. V was clipped by 4 bases and J by 2 bases; unmatched bases: 9. CDR3 residues: CASSSSGGTGTYEQYF. CDR3 nucleotide sequence: TGTGCCAGCAGTTCCAGCGGTGGGACAGGGACCTACGAGCAGTACTTC.

The chain employs TRBV4-1 and TRBJ1-4, with 10 bases aligning to TRBD1. V gave up 2 bases and J gave up 4 bases; unmatched junction bases: 4. Germline-derived CDR1 and CDR2 are MGHRA and YSYEKL. This CDR3 region has 16 residues. CDR3 region: CASSQIGQGGNEKLFF. The CDR3 coding sequence is TGCGCCAGCAGCCAAATCGGACAGGGGGGTAATGAAAAACTGTTTTTT.

This clone was detected once. At one of its ends the junction is not consistent with the germline gene, which may arise from a read error. The rearrangement joins TRBV6-5 to TRBJ2-7, with D tentatively TRBD2 (7 bases). In germline, CDR1 is MNHEY, CDR2 SVGAGI. The CDR3 has 14 amino acids. The CDR3 region is CASSSPGGSHEQYF. In DNA, the CDR3 is TGTGCCAGCAGTTCGCCGGGGGGCTCCCACGAGCAGTACTTC.

The chain combines TRBV10-3 with TRBJ2-5, with 8 bases that match TRBD1. The germline gives CDR1 ENHRY, CDR2 SYGVKD. V lost 3 bases and J lost 4; bases outside the gene matches: 7. There are 15 residues in the CDR3. In DNA form, the CDR3 reads TGTGCCATCAGTGATGAGCAGGGGGCAGGAGAGACCCAGTACTTC. Residues: CAISDEQGAGETQYF.

V usage is TRBV10-3 and J usage is TRBJ1-4; D is unresolved. The germline V gene has CDR1 ENHRY and CDR2 SYGVKD. The CDR3 extends over 14 amino acids. V was pared by 8 bases and J by 7 bases, with 17 bases between. CDR3 sequence (DNA): TGTGCCATCTCGAAAGCCCTAGGCGGTGAAAAACTGTTTTTT. Translation: CAISKALGGEKLFF.